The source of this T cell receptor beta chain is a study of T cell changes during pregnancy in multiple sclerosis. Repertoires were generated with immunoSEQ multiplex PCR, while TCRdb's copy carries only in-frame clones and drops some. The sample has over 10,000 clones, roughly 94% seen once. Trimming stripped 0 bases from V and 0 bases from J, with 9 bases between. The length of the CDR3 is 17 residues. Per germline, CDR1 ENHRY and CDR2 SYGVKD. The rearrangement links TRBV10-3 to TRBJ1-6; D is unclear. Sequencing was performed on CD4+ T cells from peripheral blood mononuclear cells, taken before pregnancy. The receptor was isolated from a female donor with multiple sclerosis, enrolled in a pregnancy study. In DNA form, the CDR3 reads TGTGCCATCAGTGAGTCGACTTCGAGCTCCTATAATTCACCCCTCCACTTT. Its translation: CAISESTSSSYNSPLHF.